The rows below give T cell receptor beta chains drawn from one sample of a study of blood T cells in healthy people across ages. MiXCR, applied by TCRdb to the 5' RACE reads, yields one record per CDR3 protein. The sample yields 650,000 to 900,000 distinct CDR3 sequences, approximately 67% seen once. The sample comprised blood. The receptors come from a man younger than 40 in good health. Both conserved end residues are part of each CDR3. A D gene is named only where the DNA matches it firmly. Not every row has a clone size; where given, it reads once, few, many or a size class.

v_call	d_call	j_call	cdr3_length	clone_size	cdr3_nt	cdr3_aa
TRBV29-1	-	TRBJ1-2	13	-	TGCAGCGTTGAAGCTCTGCGGTACTATGGCTACACCTTC	CSVEALRYYGYTF
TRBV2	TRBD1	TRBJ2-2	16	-	TGTGCCAGCATTTCGGACAGGGGCACGAATACCGGGGAGCTGTTTTTT	CASISDRGTNTGELFF
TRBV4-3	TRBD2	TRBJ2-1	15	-	TGCGCCAGCAGCCAAATAGCGGGGGGGCCGTATGAGCAGTTCTTC	CASSQIAGGPYEQFF
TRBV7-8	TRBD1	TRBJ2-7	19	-	TGTGCCAGCAGCAAAAAAGTAGTGCTTGCGGGACAGGCCCCCTACGAGCAGTACTTC	CASSKKVVLAGQAPYEQYF
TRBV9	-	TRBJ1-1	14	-	TGTGCCAGCAGCCCACATCGAAAGGTTACTGAAGCTTTCTTT	CASSPHRKVTEAFF
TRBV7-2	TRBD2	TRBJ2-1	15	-	TGTGCCAGCAGCTTAGCGGGGGGGATAATATATGAGCAGTTCTTC	CASSLAGGIIYEQFF
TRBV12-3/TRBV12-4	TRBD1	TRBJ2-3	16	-	TGTGCCAGCAGTCCCTGGACAGGGGCTGGGACAGATACGCAGTATTTT	CASSPWTGAGTDTQYF
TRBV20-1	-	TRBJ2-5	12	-	TGCAGTGCTAGAGTTGGGGGAGAGACCCAGTACTTC	CSARVGGETQYF
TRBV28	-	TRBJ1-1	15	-	TGTGCCAGCAGTTTATCCCCAAGTGGGAGCACTGAAGCTTTCTTT	CASSLSPSGSTEAFF
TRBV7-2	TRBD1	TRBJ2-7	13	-	TGTGCCAGCAGCCGGACAGGGCTGGGCGAGCAGTACTTC	CASSRTGLGEQYF
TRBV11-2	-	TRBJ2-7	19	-	TGTGCCAGCAGCTTAGATCCGCTGTTCGGCGGTGATGCGCGTGGCGAGCAGTACTTC	CASSLDPLFGGDARGEQYF
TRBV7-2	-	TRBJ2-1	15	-	TGTGCCAGCCTTAAAACAGGGTATCTCTACAATGAGCAGTTCTTC	CASLKTGYLYNEQFF
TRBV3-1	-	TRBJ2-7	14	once	TGTGCCAGCAGCCAAGATAGGGGATGGGACATACAGTACTTC	CASSQDRGWDIQYF
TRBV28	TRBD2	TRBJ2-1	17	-	TGTGCCAGCAGCCTCCTCGTCAGCGGGGTAACCTACAATGAGCAGTTCTTC	CASSLLVSGVTYNEQFF
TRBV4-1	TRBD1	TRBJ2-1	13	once	TGCGCCAGCAGACGGACAGGGAACAATGAGCAGTTCTTC	CASRRTGNNEQFF
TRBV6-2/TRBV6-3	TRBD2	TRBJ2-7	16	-	TGTGCCAGCATCCTCGGACTAGCGGGGACATCCTACGAGCAGTACTTC	CASILGLAGTSYEQYF